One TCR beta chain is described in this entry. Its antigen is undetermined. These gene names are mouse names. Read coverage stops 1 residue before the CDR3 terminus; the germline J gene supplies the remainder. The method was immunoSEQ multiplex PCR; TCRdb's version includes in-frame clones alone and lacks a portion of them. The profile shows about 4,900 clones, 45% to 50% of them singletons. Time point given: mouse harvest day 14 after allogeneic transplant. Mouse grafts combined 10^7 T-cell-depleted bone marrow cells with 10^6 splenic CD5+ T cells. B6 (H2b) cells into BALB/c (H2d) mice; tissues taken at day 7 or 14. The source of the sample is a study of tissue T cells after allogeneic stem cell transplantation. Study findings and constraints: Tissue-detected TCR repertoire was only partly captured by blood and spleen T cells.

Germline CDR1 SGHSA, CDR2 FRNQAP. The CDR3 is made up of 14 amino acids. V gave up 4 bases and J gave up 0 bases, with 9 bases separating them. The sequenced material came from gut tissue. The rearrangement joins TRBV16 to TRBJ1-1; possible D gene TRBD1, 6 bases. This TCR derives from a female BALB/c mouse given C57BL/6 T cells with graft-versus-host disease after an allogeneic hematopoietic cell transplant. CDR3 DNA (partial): TGTGCAAGCAGCTCCCGGACAGCAAACACAGAAGTCTTC. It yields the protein CASSSRTANTEVF. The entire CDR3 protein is CASSSRTANTEVFF.